Following are 5 T cell receptor beta chains from one sample sequenced in a study of blood T cell repertoires in COVID-19 (dated by TCRdb to 2020 to 2021). Library construction relied on the immunoSEQ multiplex PCR assay. TCRdb's version of the immuneACCESS table is confined to in-frame rearrangements and falls short of the full clone set. An unresolved V gene accounts for under half of the shortfall where checked; the remainder is of unknown origin. The sample contains 200,000 to 300,000 clones, 65% to 90% of them found a single time. The ten largest clonotypes hold around 1.8% of the sample. Sequenced sample: PBMCs or T cells enriched from blood (not recorded which). The receptors shown here come from a man aged 40-49 years who had recovered from COVID-19.

CDR3 in DNA: TGTGCCAGCAGTTACCAGCGGGGGGCGGTTCAGCCCCAGCATTTT. Translation: CASSYQRGAVQPQHF. V gene TRBV6-2 or TRBV6-3 combines with J gene TRBJ1-5; D perhaps matches TRBD1 (6 bases). This CDR3 spans 15 amino acids. V was cut by 2 bases and J by 6 bases, with 14 bases left in between. The germline V gene encodes CDR1 MNHEY and CDR2 SVGEGT.

The V call is TRBV4-1, the J call TRBJ1-1; D gene uncertain. CDR3 length equals 14 residues. The V and J ends lost 0 bases and 1 base respectively, with 6 bases between them. Germline V gene lookup returns CDR1 MGHRA and CDR2 YSYEKL. Written as DNA, the CDR3 is TGCGCCAGCAGCCAAGATCAGCGGAACACTGAAGCTTTCTTT. Encoded protein: CASSQDQRNTEAFF.

The rearrangement links TRBV30 to TRBJ2-7; D may be TRBD2 (6 bases). The CDR3 is made up of 14 amino acids. From germline, CDR1 is GTSNPN and CDR2 SVGIG (reference sequence). V was cut by 4 bases and J by 2 bases, with 15 bases left in between. CDR3 sequence reads: CAWNPRTGAYEQYF. Written as DNA, the CDR3 is TGTGCCTGGAATCCCCGAACGGGAGCCTACGAGCAGTACTTC.

The rearrangement joins TRBV10-2 to TRBJ1-3, with a possible D match to TRBD1 (6 bases). Trimming shortened V by 3 bases and J by 4 bases, and 13 bases separated the two germline ends. Looked up from germline, CDR1 is WSHSY and CDR2 is SAAADI. The CDR3 is 15 residues long. CDR3 in amino acids: CASSEEGGFGNTIYF. CDR3 nucleotide sequence: TGCGCCAGCAGTGAAGAAGGGGGTTTCGGAAACACCATATATTTT.

Points on this clone: A read error may account for a junction end that differs from germline. The chain has TRBV20-1 and TRBJ2-7; the D gene is possibly TRBD2 (6 bases). There are 11 residues in the CDR3. Germline CDR1 DFQATT, CDR2 SNEGSKA (reference sequence). In nucleotides, the CDR3 is TGCAGTGCTAGGGGGGGACCTCAAGGCCACTTC. Amino acid sequence: CSARGGPQGHF.